This passage covers 6 T cell receptor beta chains from one sample sequenced in a study of blood T cell repertoires in COVID-19. Only in-frame clones appear in the TCRdb table, and some are missing; sequencing was by immunoSEQ multiplex PCR. Of some 56,000 clones detected, around 81% appear once; the ten largest clones hold over 5.5%. Sequencing used peripheral blood. These receptors were obtained from a man aged 55 to 70 with acute or convalescent COVID-19.

The chain uses TRBV28 and TRBJ1-2; a possible D gene is TRBD1 (5 bases). CDR3 length: 13 residues. Germline lookup yields CDR1 MDHEN and CDR2 SYDVKM. The ends were cut back, 1 base at V and 4 bases at J, with 7 bases in the middle. The CDR3 reads CASSLFGGYGYTF. The CDR3 DNA reads TGTGCCAGCAGTTTATTCGGGGGCTATGGCTACACCTTC.

The chain links TRBV19 to TRBJ2-7; D is unresolved. From germline, CDR1 is LNHDA and CDR2 SQIVND (reference sequence). Trimming pared 1 base from V and 3 bases from J, leaving 16 bases between. This CDR3 comprises 16 residues. CDR3 amino acids: CASSIAWASPLYEQYF. CDR3 DNA: TGTGCCAGTAGTATAGCGTGGGCGAGCCCCCTCTACGAGCAGTACTTC.

The chain combines TRBV12-3 or TRBV12-4 with TRBJ1-2; D call uncertain. The CDR3 totals 12 residues. The V end lost 6 bases, the J end lost 2 bases, and 7 bases lay between the germline ends. CDR3 coding DNA: TGTGCCAGCAGGAACTTGAACTATGGCTACACCTTC. Amino acid sequence: CASRNLNYGYTF.

This chain links TRBV9 with TRBJ2-7, with 7 bases identical to TRBD1. The CDR3 runs to 16 residues. V shed 5 bases, J shed 4 bases, and the junction held 15 bases outside the gene matches. The germline CDR1 and CDR2 sequences are SGDLS and YYNGEE. CDR3 in DNA: TGTGCCAGCAGGCCTACTAACGGGACAGTCGATTACGAGCAGTACTTC. Translating gives CASRPTNGTVDYEQYF. The full variable domain, its missing parts supplied by reference TRBV9 and TRBJ2-7, is DSGVTQTPKHLITATGQRVTLRCSPRSGDLSVYWYQQSLDQGLQFLIQYYNGEERAKGNILERFSAQQFPDLHSELNLSSLELGDSALYFCASRPTNGTVDYEQYFGPGTRLTVT.

This clone was picked up a small number of times. CDR3 protein: CASSPEGNYGYTF. CDR3 DNA sequence: TGCGCCAGCAGCCCCGAGGGTAACTATGGCTACACCTTC. The rearrangement uses TRBV5-1 and TRBJ1-2; the D is unclear. Germline assignment: CDR1 SGHRS and CDR2 YFSETQ. The CDR3 length is 13 residues. Trimming shortened V by 4 bases and J by 1 base, and 8 bases separated the two germline ends.

The chain employs TRBV30 and TRBJ2-3; maybe TRBD1 (6 bases). The V end lost 4 bases, the J end lost 2 bases, and 13 bases lay between the germline ends. CDR3 length equals 14 residues. Germline V gene sequence: CDR1 GTSNPN, CDR2 SVGIG (reference sequence). The CDR3 reads CAWTVGGPTDTQYF. CDR3 bases: TGTGCCTGGACCGTAGGGGGTCCCACAGATACGCAGTATTTT.